This T cell receptor beta chain was recovered during a study of cytomegalovirus exposure and HLA in healthy donors. Concerning this clone: Its antigen is unidentified.

General study findings and limits: The study listed 164 cytomegalovirus-associated TCR beta chains.

Repertoires were generated with immunoSEQ multiplex PCR, while TCRdb's copy carries only in-frame clones and drops some. This table holds about 250,000 clones, just under 90% found once. V lost 5 bases, J lost 5 bases, and 12 bases lay in between. Germline V CDR1 and CDR2: MNHEY, SMNVEV (reference sequence). This CDR3 region has 13 residues. This sequence originates from a man between 18 and 35 years old in good health and CMV-seronegative. The sequencing input was PBMCs. The genes are TRBV27 and TRBJ2-5; TRBD1 might be the D (7 bases). The CDR3 is CASSNPGGETQYF. CDR3 in DNA: TGTGCCAGCAGTAACCCAGGGGGGGAGACCCAGTACTTC.